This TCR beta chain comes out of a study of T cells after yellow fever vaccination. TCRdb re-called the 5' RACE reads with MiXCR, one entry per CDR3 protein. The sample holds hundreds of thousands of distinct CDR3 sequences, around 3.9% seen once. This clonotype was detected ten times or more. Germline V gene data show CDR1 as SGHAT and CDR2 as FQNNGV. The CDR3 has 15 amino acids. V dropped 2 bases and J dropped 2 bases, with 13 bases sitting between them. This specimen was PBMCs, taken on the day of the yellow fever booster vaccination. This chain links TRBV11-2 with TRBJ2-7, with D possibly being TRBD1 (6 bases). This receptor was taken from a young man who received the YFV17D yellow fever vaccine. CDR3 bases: TGTGCCAGCAGCTTAATGGGACAACCACCCTACGAGCAGTACGTC. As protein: CASSLMGQPPYEQYV.